The clone carrying this T cell receptor (beta chain) occurred a few times. Antigen unknown. This entry comes from a study of T-cell reconstitution after alpha-beta-depleted transplantation in children. Study-level points and caveats: T-cell counts and diversity at one year following transplant were attributed mainly to newly produced T cells.

Unique molecular identifiers were used in preparing the TCRbeta library. Using its own MiXCR run on the PCR reads, TCRdb lists one record per CDR3 protein. The data show about 540,000 distinct CDR3 sequences, about a quarter seen once. This CDR3 region has 15 residues. The V and J ends lost 1 base and 5 bases, in that order; junction bases with no gene match: 5. Germline V gene data show CDR1 as MNHEY and CDR2 as SMNVEV (reference sequence). Sequenced here: PBMCs, sampled before TCRalphabeta/CD19-depleted stem cell transplant. The chain employs TRBV27 and TRBJ2-3; 8 bases agree with TRBD2. The origin of this receptor is a boy in the first two years of life with Wiskott-Aldrich syndrome, due to receive a stem cell transplant. In DNA, the CDR3 is TGTGCCAGCAGTTTATTCGGGAGGGCCGTAGATACGCAGTATTTT. This codes for CASSLFGRAVDTQYF.